This T cell receptor beta chain appears in the sequencing data of a study of T cells after yellow fever vaccination. Whole-study findings and limits: Although most clonotypes did not, a small share appeared in both CD4 and CD8 compartments. Reappearance after the booster was observed for most primary-vaccination clones (roughly 96% CD4, about 90% CD8).

One entry per CDR3 protein results from TCRdb running MiXCR on the 5' RACE reads. In the table there are some 160,000 distinct CDR3 sequences, around 9% of which are singletons. About this clonotype itself: As yet, its antigen is unknown.

CDR3 length: 15 residues. Germline values: CDR1 MNHEY, CDR2 SVGAGI. Trimming stripped 6 bases from V and 4 bases from J, with 15 bases between. The V call is TRBV6-5, the J call TRBJ1-4; D is unresolved. The TCR comes from a man younger than 30 who received the YFV17D yellow fever vaccine. This specimen consisted of CD8+ T cells sorted from PBMCs, obtained 45 days after the yellow fever booster vaccination. The CDR3 sequence: CASSQAFRRNEKLFF. As DNA, the CDR3 is TGTGCCAGCAGCCAGGCTTTCCGACGTAATGAAAAACTGTTTTTT.